The 8 T cell receptor beta chains presented below share a single source sample, sequenced in a study of blood T cell repertoires in COVID-19. This table comes from immunoSEQ multiplex PCR, and its TCRdb copy is limited to in-frame clones, with some not included. The table records around 180,000 clones, 75% to 90% of them present only once. The sample comprised PBMCs or T cells enriched from blood (not recorded which). The receptors shown here come from a woman between 40 and 50 years old with acute COVID-19.

V is TRBV5-1 and J is TRBJ2-6; weak D call: TRBD1 (6 bases). Deletions cut 2 bases from V and 0 bases from J, with 18 bases between. Germline CDR1 SGHRS, CDR2 YFSETQ. CDR3 length: 19 residues. The DNA for the CDR3 is TGCGCCAGCAGCTTCTTAGGGAGACAGGACCTCTCTGGGGCCAACGTCCTGACTTTC. Translated: CASSFLGRQDLSGANVLTF.

This chain links TRBV18 with TRBJ2-2; 7 bases are shared with TRBD1. Trimming at V came to 5 bases and at J to 3 bases, leaving 6 bases not matched to a gene. Germline-derived CDR1 and CDR2 are KGHSH and LQKENI. The CDR3 sequence is 15 residues long. CDR3 sequence reads: CASSTGTDYTGELFF. The CDR3 nucleotides read TGTGCCAGCTCAACCGGGACAGACTACACCGGGGAGCTGTTTTTT.

The chain links TRBV11-2 to TRBJ2-2; D unclear. Looked up from germline, CDR1 is SGHAT and CDR2 is FQNNGV. The CDR3 consists of 13 residues. V lost 3 bases, J lost 6 bases, and 8 bases lay in between. The DNA of the CDR3 is TGTGCCAGCAGCTTCCAAAGCGCCGGGGAGCTGTTTTTT. Protein sequence: CASSFQSAGELFF.

This rearrangement joins TRBV4-1 to TRBJ2-2; TRBD2 matches at 9 bases. The CDR3 totals 17 residues. The germline V gene encodes CDR1 MGHRA and CDR2 YSYEKL. V lost 3 bases and J lost 4; bases outside the gene matches: 9. The CDR3 bases are TGCGCCAGCAGCCACTCCCCGACTAGCGGCGGCACCGGGGAGCTGTTTTTT. Amino acids: CASSHSPTSGGTGELFF.

The rearrangement uses TRBV12-1 and TRBJ1-3; TRBD1, the table's D call, was not compared with the DNA. TRBV12-1 is a pseudogene locus. The CDR3 loop spans 20 amino acids. The CDR3, as DNA: TGTGCCAGCAGCTTTGCAGCCCTAGGACAGGGGATAGTAACTGGAAACACCATATATTTT. Its protein product is CASSFAALGQGIVTGNTIYF.

This clone was seen once. The chain uses TRBV7-6 and TRBJ1-3, with no clear D. The germline V gene encodes CDR1 SGHVS and CDR2 FNYEAQ. Trimming shortened V by 2 bases and J by 1 base, and 9 bases separated the two germline ends. CDR3 size: 15 residues. The CDR3: CASSLRGESGNTIYF. The CDR3 DNA follows: TGTGCCAGCAGCTTACGGGGAGAGTCTGGAAACACCATATATTTT.

This chain links TRBV10-2 with TRBJ2-7, with a possible D match to TRBD2 (5 bases). Trimming left V 5 bases short and J 2 bases short, with 7 bases between. Looked up from germline, CDR1 is WSHSY and CDR2 is SAAADI. The CDR3 sequence is 12 residues long. Here the CDR3 reads CASSPGTYEQYF. The CDR3 DNA follows: TGCGCCAGCAGTCCGGGGACCTACGAGCAGTACTTC.

The chain combines TRBV18 with TRBJ2-7, with 10 bases fitting TRBD1. The CDR3 is made up of 17 amino acids. Germline trimming cut 3 bases from V and 6 bases from J; bases unmatched to any gene: 14. Germline CDR1 and CDR2: KGHSH and LQKENI. CDR3 sequence reads: CASSPMAPGTGDSEQYF. CDR3 nucleotides: TGTGCCAGCTCACCTATGGCCCCCGGGACAGGGGATAGCGAGCAGTACTTC.